This T cell receptor (beta chain) was sequenced in a study of blood T cell repertoires in COVID-19 (dated by TCRdb to the early 2020s). With regard to the full study: Samples from collaborators originated in the United States, Italy and Spain and spanned both the acute and convalescent phases of COVID-19. The material from the prospective study consisted of cDNA or gDNA derived from T cells, B-cell-depleted T cells, or PBMCs. Sample metadata almost always included a de-identified subject ID, COVID-19 status, age in years and sex. The dataset comprised deeply sampled blood TCRbeta repertoires from subjects exposed to, actively infected with, or recovered from COVID-19. The repertoires were released in a freely available public database meant as a resource for research on the immune response to SARS-CoV-2. HLA class I and class II types, where available, came from metadata supplied by the sample provider rather than from assay-based typing. The samples were drawn from the first 160 participants of the ongoing ImmuneRACE study and from 950 to 1,500 subjects provided by 6 global collaborators.

TCRbeta CDR3 regions were amplified from genomic DNA by means of the immunoSEQ Assay, a bias-controlled multiplex PCR. The authors' pipeline ran thus. Nucleated cell counts per sample were estimated from amplification of reference gene primers within the assay. To quantify the absolute abundance of each unique TCRbeta CDR3 rearrangement, sequence reads were collapsed and filtered. For each sample, productive Simpson clonality was calculated as the square root of Simpson's diversity index across productive rearrangements. The source is immuneACCESS, and TCRdb retained only in-frame sequences with V and J called. Part of the clones is not carried over; for the studies checked, unresolved V genes explain less than half of this, and the remainder is unexplained. Clonal size and the V and J genes are those of that table, whereas D and trimming came from the DNA. This sample lists about 21,000 clones; approximately 80% were detected once. The ten most abundant clones make up roughly 20% of the sample.

In regard to this clone: Which antigen it targets is not known. Base qualities were left out, and no much larger clone turns up one base away.

Counted from cysteine to phenylalanine, this CDR3 has 13 amino acids. Here the CDR3 DNA is all that survives: 39 bases in frame from base 1. Germline trimming amounts to 6 bases on V and 9 bases on J, with 8 as the count of junction bases outside the gene matches. Broader findings and caveats from the paper: Clinical and demographic metadata were provided uncurated, with the amount varying by source and participant.

The collaborating institutions used their own protocols to collect whole blood in K2EDTA tubes. For TCRbeta analysis, collaborator samples were shipped as frozen whole blood, as isolated PBMCs, or as DNA extracted from either sample type. The sequence joins TRBV12-3 or TRBV12-4 to TRBJ2-5, and 9 bases in between align with TRBD2. The sequence was obtained from a man older than 75 with active or convalescent COVID-19. Sequencing input: peripheral blood. The CDR3 reads CASRGVAGAAQYF. The base sequence is TGTGCCAGCAGGGGAGTAGCGGGAGCAGCCCAGTACTTC.